This T cell receptor (beta chain) appears in the sequencing data of a study of PD-1 blockade in mismatch repair-deficient tumors. About the research overall: Enrolled about 2012-2017, patients had progressing, pretreated mismatch repair-deficient cancers of 11 to 13 types.

Mismatch repair deficiency was confirmed in all patients, by PCR or immunohistochemistry. TCRs were sequenced from a few patients responding to pembrolizumab. Turning to this clone: Its matching antigen is unknown.

The CDR3 runs to 15 residues. V shed 5 bases, J shed 6 bases, and the junction held 8 bases outside the gene matches. Germline CDR1 and CDR2: LNHDA and SQIVND (reference sequence). Whole-study findings and limits: Rapid post-treatment expansion, then contraction, generally preceding radiologic response, marked tumor-resident clones.

Sequenced by immunoSEQ multiplex PCR; TCRdb stores in-frame clones only, minus some. The data contain about 100,000 clones, approximately 83% of them singletons. The receptor was isolated from an adult with mismatch repair-deficient cancer. The chain joins TRBV19 to TRBJ2-3, with 10 bases that match TRBD1. Sequencing used peripheral blood, obtained about 36 weeks after starting pembrolizumab. The CDR3 protein is CASSPWTGGVDTQYF. The CDR3 DNA reads TGTGCCAGTAGTCCTTGGACAGGGGGGGTTGATACGCAGTATTTT.